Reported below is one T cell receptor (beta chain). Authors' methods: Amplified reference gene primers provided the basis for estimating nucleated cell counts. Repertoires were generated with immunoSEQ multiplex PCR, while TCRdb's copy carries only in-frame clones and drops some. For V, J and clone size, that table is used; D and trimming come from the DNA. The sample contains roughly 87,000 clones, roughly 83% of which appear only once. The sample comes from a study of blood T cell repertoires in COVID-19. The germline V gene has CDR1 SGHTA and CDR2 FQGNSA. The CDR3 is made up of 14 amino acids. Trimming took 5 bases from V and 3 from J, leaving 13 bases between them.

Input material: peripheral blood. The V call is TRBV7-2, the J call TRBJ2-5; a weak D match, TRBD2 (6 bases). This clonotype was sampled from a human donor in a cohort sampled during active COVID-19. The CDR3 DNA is TGTGCCAGCAGCGTACCGGGACTTGAAGAGACCCAGTACTTC. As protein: CASSVPGLEETQYF.